Detailed here is one T cell receptor beta chain. V shed 2 bases, J shed 3 bases, and the junction held 6 bases outside the gene matches. CDR3 length equals 17 residues. CDR1 and CDR2 from the germline V gene are LGHNA and YSLEER. The sample is drawn from a study of shared T cell receptors in the human thymus. Assay used: immunoSEQ multiplex PCR; TCRdb lists only in-frame clones, some missing. The repertoire includes roughly 500,000 clones, approximately 80% of them detected once, and roughly 0.013% sits in the top ten. This sample also belongs to another study, concerning human thymus T cells. This second study notes: Having surgery to correct congenital heart defects, healthy Finnish infants acted as the donors. Thymic samples were excised during corrective heart operations. There were highly overlapping thymic repertoires among unrelated individuals, as related research reported.

The specimen sequenced was thymocytes. This clonotype was obtained from a boy less than two years old with a congenital heart defect. V and J are TRBV4-3 and TRBJ2-2; 10 positions match TRBD2. This CDR3 reads CASSQRTSGIYTGELFF. The CDR3 nucleotides are TGCGCCAGCAGCCAACGTACTAGCGGGATTTACACCGGGGAGCTGTTTTTT.